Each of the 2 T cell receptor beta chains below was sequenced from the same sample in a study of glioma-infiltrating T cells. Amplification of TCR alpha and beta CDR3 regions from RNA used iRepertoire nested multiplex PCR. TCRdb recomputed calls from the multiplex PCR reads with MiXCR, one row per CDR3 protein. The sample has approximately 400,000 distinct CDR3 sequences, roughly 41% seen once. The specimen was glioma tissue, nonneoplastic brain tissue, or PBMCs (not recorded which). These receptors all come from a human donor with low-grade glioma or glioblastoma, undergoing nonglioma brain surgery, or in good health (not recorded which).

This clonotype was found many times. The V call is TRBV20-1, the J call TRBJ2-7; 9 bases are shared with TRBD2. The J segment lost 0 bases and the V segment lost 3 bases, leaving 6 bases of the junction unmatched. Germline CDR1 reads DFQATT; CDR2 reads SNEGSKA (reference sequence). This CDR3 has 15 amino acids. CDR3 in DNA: TGCAGTGCTAGCTATAGCGGGAGCCTCTCCTACGAGCAGTACTTC. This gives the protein CSASYSGSLSYEQYF.

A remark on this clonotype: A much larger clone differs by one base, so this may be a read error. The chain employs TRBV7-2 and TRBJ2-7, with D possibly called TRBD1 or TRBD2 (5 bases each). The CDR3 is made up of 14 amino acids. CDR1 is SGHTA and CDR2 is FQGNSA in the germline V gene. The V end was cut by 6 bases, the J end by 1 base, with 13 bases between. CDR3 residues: CASRLERGSYEQYF. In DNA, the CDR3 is TGTGCCAGCAGGTTGGAGAGGGGTTCCTACGAGCAGTACTTC.